These 5 T cell receptor beta chains originate from one sample sequenced in a study of blood T cell repertoires in COVID-19. Libraries were prepared by immunoSEQ multiplex PCR; TCRdb keeps only in-frame clonotypes and omits some of them. The data show about 200,000 clones, approximately 91% seen once. Sequences were obtained from peripheral blood. Receptors originate from a man aged 18 to 29 with active or convalescent COVID-19.

The gene calls are TRBV6-1 and TRBJ1-1, with TRBD1 identical over 8 bases. The CDR3 spans 13 residues. The V gene end was trimmed by 2 bases and the J gene end by 8 bases; junction bases not matched to a gene: 4. Germline-derived CDR1 and CDR2 are MNHNS and SASEGT. CDR3 region: CASSEIGTGEAFF. Here the CDR3 DNA reads TGTGCCAGCAGTGAAATAGGGACAGGAGAAGCTTTCTTT.

The chain uses TRBV7-8 and TRBJ2-5; possible D gene TRBD1, 6 bases. This CDR3 spans 15 amino acids. V shed 4 bases and J shed 1 base, with 13 bases lying between them. CDR1 and CDR2 (germline): SGHVS, FQNEAQ. In DNA, the CDR3 is TGTGCCAGCAGCTATACGGGGACACTCCAAGAGACCCAGTACTTC. This encodes CASSYTGTLQETQYF.

This chain links TRBV5-1 with TRBJ2-3; D is unclear. The germline CDR1 and CDR2 sequences are SGHRS and YFSETQ. The CDR3 extends over 14 amino acids. Between the trimmed V and J ends, which lost 4 bases and 0 bases, there was a span of 9 bases. In DNA form, the CDR3 reads TGCGCCAGCAGCCCCCAGAAAAGCACAGATACGCAGTATTTT. This translates into CASSPQKSTDTQYF. The entire variable domain, with the rest obtained from reference TRBV5-1 and TRBJ2-3, is as follows: KAGVTQTPRYLIKTRGQQVTLSCSPISGHRSVSWYQQTPGQGLQFLFEYFSETQRNKGNFPGRFSGRQFSNSRSEMNVSTLELGDSALYLCASSPQKSTDTQYFGPGTRLTVL.

This clone was counted a single time. The CDR3 region is CASSSRDRDSPLHF. The CDR3 DNA reads as TGTGCCAGCAGCAGCCGGGACAGGGATTCACCCCTCCACTTT. The V call is TRBV6-6, the J call TRBJ1-6; TRBD1 agrees at 9 bases. The CDR3 loop spans 14 amino acids. Looked up from germline, CDR1 is MNHNY and CDR2 is SVGAGI (reference sequence). V lost 6 bases, J lost 8 bases, and 5 bases stayed unmatched.

The genes are TRBV28 and TRBJ2-7; D is possibly TRBD2 (6 bases). Trimming removed 6 bases from V and 5 bases from J, with 20 bases in between. This CDR3 has 15 amino acids. Germline V gives CDR1 MDHEN, CDR2 SYDVKM. The CDR3 DNA is TGTGCCAGCAGCACCGGCGGGGCCGCCCGTCACGAGCAGTACTTC. Protein sequence: CASSTGGAARHEQYF.